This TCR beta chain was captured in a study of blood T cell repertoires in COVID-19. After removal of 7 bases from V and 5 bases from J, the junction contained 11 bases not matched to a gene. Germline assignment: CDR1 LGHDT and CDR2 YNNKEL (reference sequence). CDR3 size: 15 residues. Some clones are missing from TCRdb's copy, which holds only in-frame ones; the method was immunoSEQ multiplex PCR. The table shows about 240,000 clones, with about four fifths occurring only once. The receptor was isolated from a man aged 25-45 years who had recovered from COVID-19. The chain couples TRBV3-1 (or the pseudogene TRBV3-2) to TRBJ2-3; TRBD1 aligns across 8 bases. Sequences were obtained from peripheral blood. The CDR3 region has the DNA TGTGCCAGCACCCCACGGAGTACAGGGGGAGATACGCAGTATTTT. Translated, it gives CASTPRSTGGDTQYF.